This TCR beta chain derives from a study of CD8+ T cells in alopecia areata. About the study: Tofacitinib lasted 6 to 18 months, then 6 months off drug. Study results and caveats: Numerous clones, expanded in lesions, remained in scalp and blood during tofacitinib.

The V end was cut by 7 bases, the J end by 4 bases, with 16 bases between. In germline, CDR1 is MGHDK, CDR2 SYGVNS. This CDR3 region has 15 residues. Documented treatment: oral pan-JAK inhibitor, 5-10 mg twice daily. Notes on this clone: Its antigen is not known.

cDNA reverse transcribed from extracted RNA served as the sequencing template. The repertoire was sequenced with immunoSEQ multiplex PCR; TCRdb's copy has only in-frame clones and lacks some. The table includes under 150,000 clones, approximately 55% detected once. The rearrangement joins TRBV25-1 to TRBJ2-2; D possibly corresponds to TRBD2 (7 bases). The source of this sequence is a human donor with alopecia areata. The sample here was CD4+ T cells sorted from blood, taken at week 24, from a patient treated with tofacitinib. This CDR3 is CASTEGGLSTGELFF. CDR3 coding DNA: TGTGCCAGCACCGAGGGGGGGCTTAGCACCGGGGAGCTGTTTTTT. The entire variable domain, with the rest obtained from reference TRBV25-1 and TRBJ2-2, is as follows: EADIYQTPRYLVIGTGKKITLECSQTMGHDKMYWYQQDPGMELHLIHYSYGVNSTEKGDLSSESTVSRIRTEHFPLTLESARPSHTSQYLCASTEGGLSTGELFFGEGSRLTVL.